The 7 T cell receptor beta chains in this list originate from one sample, sequenced in a study of T cells after yellow fever vaccination. MiXCR, run by TCRdb on the 5' RACE reads, gives a single entry per CDR3 protein. The sample has some 100,000 distinct CDR3 sequences; around 7.2% are singletons. The sample in question was CD4+ T cells sorted from PBMCs, obtained more than 35 days after the first yellow fever vaccination. The receptors come from a man aged 18 to 35 who received the YFV17D yellow fever vaccine.

The chain couples TRBV27 to TRBJ1-1; TRBD1 is a possible D gene (6 bases). The CDR3 is 16 amino acids. Trimming removed 7 bases at V and 1 base at J, with 19 bases between. CDR1 is MNHEY, CDR2 SMNVEV, per germline (reference sequence). This CDR3 reads CASTTAGAVGNTEAFF. The CDR3 DNA is TGTGCCAGCACCACGGCGGGGGCGGTGGGGAACACTGAAGCTTTCTTT.

This clonotype was recorded at least ten times. The rearrangement joins TRBV7-2 to TRBJ1-1, with a tentative D call TRBD1 (5 bases). This CDR3 is 14 amino acids long. CDR1 is SGHTA and CDR2 is FQGNSA in the germline V gene. V gave up 3 bases and J gave up 0 bases, with 8 bases separating them. The CDR3 DNA is TGTGCCAGCAGCTTCGGGACGGTGAACACTGAAGCTTTCTTT. Its translation is CASSFGTVNTEAFF.

This clonotype was seen many times. This sequence joins TRBV3-1 and TRBJ2-3; 7 bases fit TRBD2. There are 17 residues in the CDR3. J lost 3 bases, V lost 1 base, and 10 bases had no gene match. CDR1 is LGHDT and CDR2 is YNNKEL in the germline V gene (reference sequence). CDR3 amino acids: CASSQGPQRGYTDTQYF. The CDR3 nucleotides read TGTGCCAGCAGCCAAGGGCCTCAGCGGGGCTATACAGATACGCAGTATTTT.

This clonotype was counted ten times or more. The chain links TRBV7-2 to TRBJ2-2, with D tentatively TRBD2 (6 bases). Germline V gene data show CDR1 as SGHTA and CDR2 as FQGNSA. The CDR3 loop spans 14 amino acids. V dropped 5 bases and J dropped 6 bases, with 13 bases sitting between them. The CDR3 nucleotides are TGTGCCAGCAGCCCTTCACGCGGGGCCGGGGAGCTGTTTTTT. This encodes CASSPSRGAGELFF.

This clonotype was picked up many times. This CDR3 is CATSDYRGDGYTF. The CDR3 DNA follows: TGTGCCACCAGTGATTACAGGGGCGATGGCTACACCTTC. The gene calls are TRBV24-1 and TRBJ1-2, with 7 bases aligning to TRBD1. Germline V gene lookup returns CDR1 KGHDR and CDR2 SFDVKD. CDR3 length: 13 residues. J was trimmed by 6 bases and V by 2 bases; bases with no gene match: 2.

This clonotype was observed at least ten times. J is TRBJ1-3 and V is TRBV4-2, with D possibly TRBD1 on 6 matching bases. CDR1 and CDR2 from the germline V gene are LGHNA and YNFKEQ. The CDR3 contains 15 residues. Trimming stripped 0 bases from V and 4 bases from J, with 10 bases between. The CDR3 bases are TGTGCCAGCAGCCAAGATTTTCAGGGGGGAAACACCATATATTTT. Translation: CASSQDFQGGNTIYF.

In its sample, this clonotype was seen many times. The V and J genes are TRBV18 and TRBJ2-7; TRBD2 aligns across 10 bases. With 3 bases clipped from V and 0 bases from J, the junction kept 8 bases outside the gene matches. The CDR3 is made up of 17 amino acids. The germline V gene encodes CDR1 KGHSH and CDR2 LQKENI. The DNA of the CDR3 is TGTGCCAGCTCACCTGGGCTAGCGGGGGAGAGCTCCTACGAGCAGTACTTC. Translating it yields CASSPGLAGESSYEQYF. Drawing the rest from reference TRBV18 and TRBJ2-7, the complete variable domain is NAGVMQNPRHLVRRRGQEARLRCSPMKGHSHVYWYRQLPEEGLKFMVYLQKENIIDESGMPKERFSAEFPKEGPSILRIQQVVRGDSAAYFCASSPGLAGESSYEQYFGPGTRLTVT.